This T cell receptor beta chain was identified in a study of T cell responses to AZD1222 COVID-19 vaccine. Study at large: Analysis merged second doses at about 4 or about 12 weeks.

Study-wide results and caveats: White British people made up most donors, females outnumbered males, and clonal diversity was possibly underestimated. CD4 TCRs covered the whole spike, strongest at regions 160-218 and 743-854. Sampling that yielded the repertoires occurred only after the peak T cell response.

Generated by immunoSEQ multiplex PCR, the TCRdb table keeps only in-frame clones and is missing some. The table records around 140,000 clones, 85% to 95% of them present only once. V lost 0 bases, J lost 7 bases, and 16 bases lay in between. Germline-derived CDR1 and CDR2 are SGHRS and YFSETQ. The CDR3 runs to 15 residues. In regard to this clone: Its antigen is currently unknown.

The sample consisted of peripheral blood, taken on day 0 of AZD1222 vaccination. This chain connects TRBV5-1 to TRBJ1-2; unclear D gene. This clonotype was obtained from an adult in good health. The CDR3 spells CASSLEVPGSGGYTF. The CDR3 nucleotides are TGCGCCAGCAGCTTGGAAGTGCCGGGGAGCGGTGGCTACACCTTC.